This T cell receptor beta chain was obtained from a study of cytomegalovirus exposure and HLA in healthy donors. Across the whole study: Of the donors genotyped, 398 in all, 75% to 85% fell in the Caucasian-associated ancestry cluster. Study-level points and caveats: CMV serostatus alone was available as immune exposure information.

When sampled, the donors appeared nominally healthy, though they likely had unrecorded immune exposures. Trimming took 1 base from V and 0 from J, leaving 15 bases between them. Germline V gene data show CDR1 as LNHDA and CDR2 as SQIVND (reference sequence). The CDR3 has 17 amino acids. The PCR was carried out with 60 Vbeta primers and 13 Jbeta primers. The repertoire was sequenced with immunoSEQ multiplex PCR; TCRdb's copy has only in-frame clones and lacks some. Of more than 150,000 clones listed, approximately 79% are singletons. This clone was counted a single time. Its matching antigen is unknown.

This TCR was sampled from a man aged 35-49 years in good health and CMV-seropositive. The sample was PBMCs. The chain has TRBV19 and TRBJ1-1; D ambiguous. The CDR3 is CASSIGWGRAVNTEAFF. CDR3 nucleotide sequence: TGTGCCAGTAGTATAGGTTGGGGTAGAGCGGTGAACACTGAAGCTTTCTTT.